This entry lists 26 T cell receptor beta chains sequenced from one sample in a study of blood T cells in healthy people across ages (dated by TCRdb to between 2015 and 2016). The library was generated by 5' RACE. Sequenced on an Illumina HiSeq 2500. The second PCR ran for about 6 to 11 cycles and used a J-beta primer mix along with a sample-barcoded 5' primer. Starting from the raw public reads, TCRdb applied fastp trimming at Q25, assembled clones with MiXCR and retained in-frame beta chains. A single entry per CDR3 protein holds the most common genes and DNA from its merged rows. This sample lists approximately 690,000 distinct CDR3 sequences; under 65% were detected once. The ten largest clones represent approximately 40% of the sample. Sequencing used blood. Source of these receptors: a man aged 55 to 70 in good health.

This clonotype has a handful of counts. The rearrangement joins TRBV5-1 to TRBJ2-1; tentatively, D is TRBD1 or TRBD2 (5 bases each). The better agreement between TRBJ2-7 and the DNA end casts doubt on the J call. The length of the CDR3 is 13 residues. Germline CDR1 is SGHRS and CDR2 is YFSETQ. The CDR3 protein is CASSGTGLNEQYF. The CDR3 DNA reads TGCGCCAGCAGCGGGACGGGGCTCAATGAGCAGTACTTC.

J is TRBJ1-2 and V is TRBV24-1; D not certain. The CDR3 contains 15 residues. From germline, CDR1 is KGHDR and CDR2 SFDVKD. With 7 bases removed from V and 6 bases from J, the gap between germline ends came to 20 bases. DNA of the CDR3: TGTGCCACCAGCCCTAATCAGGCCCCCCAGGATGGCTACACCTTC. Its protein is CATSPNQAPQDGYTF.

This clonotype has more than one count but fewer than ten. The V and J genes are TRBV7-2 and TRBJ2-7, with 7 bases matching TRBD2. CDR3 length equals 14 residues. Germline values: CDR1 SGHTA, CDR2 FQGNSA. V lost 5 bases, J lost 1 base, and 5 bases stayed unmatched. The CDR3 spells CASSTSGASYEQYF. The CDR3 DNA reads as TGTGCCAGCAGCACCAGCGGGGCTTCCTACGAGCAGTACTTC. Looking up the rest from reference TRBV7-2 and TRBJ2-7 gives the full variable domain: GAGVSQSPSNKVTEKGKDVELRCDPISGHTALYWYRQSLGQGLEFLIYFQGNSAPDKSGLPSDRFSAERTGGSVSTLTIQRTQQEDSAVYLCASSTSGASYEQYFGPGTRLTVT.

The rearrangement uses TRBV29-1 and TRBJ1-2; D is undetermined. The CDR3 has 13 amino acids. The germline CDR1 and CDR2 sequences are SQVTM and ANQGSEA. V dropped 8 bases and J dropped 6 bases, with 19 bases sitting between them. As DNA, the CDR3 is TGCAGCTCCTGGACTAGCGGGGAAGATGGCTACACCTTC. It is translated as CSSWTSGEDGYTF. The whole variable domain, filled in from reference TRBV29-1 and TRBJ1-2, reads SAVISQKPSRDICQRGTSLTIQCQVDSQVTMMFWYRQQPGQSLTLIATANQGSEATYESGFVIDKFPISRPNLTFSTLTVSNMSPEDSSIYLCSSWTSGEDGYTFGSGTRLTVV.

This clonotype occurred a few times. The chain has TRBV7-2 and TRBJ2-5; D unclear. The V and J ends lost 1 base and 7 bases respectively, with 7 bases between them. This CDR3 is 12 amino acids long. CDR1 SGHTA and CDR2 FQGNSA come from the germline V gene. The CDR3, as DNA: TGTGCCAGCAGCTTAGAAATGGGGACCCAGTACTTC. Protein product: CASSLEMGTQYF. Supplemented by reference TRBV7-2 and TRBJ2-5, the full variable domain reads GAGVSQSPSNKVTEKGKDVELRCDPISGHTALYWYRQSLGQGLEFLIYFQGNSAPDKSGLPSDRFSAERTGGSVSTLTIQRTQQEDSAVYLCASSLEMGTQYFGPGTRLLVL.

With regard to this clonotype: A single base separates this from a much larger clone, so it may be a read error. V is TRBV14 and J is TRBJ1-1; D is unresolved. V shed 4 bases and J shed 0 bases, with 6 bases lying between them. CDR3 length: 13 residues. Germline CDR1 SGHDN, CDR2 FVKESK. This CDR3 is CASSRNMNTEAFF. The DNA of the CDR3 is TGTGCCAGCAGCCGGAACATGAACACTGAAGCTTTCTTT.

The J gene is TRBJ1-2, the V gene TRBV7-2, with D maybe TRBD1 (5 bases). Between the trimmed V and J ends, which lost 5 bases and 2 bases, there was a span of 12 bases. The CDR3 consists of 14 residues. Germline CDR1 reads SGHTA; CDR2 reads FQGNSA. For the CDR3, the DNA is TGTGCCAGCAGCCCGATCTGGGGGAACTATGGCTACACCTTC. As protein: CASSPIWGNYGYTF.

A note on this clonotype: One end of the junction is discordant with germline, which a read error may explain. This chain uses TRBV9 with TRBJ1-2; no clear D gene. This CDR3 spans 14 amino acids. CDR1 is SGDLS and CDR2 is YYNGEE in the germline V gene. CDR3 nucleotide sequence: TGTGCCCGCAGCGTAGCCGGCAGATACTATGGCTACACCTTC. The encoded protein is CARSVAGRYYGYTF.

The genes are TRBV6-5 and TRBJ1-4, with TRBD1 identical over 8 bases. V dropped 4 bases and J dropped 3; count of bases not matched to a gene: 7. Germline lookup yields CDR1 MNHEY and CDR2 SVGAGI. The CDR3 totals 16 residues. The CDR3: CASSSGQAVSNEKLFF. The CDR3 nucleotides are TGTGCCAGCAGTTCGGGACAGGCAGTTTCTAATGAAAAACTGTTTTTT.

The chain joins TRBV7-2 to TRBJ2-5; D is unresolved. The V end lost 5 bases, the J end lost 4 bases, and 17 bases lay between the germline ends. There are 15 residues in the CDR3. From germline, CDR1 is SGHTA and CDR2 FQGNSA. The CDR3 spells CASSPSLRQGETQYF. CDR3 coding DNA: TGTGCCAGCAGCCCATCCCTCCGGCAAGGAGAGACCCAGTACTTC.

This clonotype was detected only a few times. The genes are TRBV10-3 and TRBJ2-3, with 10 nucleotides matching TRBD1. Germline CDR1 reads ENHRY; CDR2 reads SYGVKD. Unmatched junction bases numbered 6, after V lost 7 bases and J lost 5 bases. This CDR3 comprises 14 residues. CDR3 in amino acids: CAITNDRGRDTQYF. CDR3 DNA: TGTGCCATCACAAACGACAGGGGGCGAGATACGCAGTATTTT.

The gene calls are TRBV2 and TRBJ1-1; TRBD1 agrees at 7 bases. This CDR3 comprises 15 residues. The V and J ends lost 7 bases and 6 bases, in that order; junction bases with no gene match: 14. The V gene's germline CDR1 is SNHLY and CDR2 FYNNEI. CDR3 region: CASKVPWQGDAEAFF. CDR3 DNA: TGTGCCAGCAAAGTACCTTGGCAGGGGGATGCTGAAGCTTTCTTT.

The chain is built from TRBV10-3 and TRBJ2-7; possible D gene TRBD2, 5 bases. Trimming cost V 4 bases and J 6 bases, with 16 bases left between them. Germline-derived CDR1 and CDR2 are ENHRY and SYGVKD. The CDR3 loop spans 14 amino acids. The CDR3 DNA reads TGTGCCATCAGTGGCCGGGAAGGACCCTCCGAGCAGTACTTC. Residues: CAISGREGPSEQYF.

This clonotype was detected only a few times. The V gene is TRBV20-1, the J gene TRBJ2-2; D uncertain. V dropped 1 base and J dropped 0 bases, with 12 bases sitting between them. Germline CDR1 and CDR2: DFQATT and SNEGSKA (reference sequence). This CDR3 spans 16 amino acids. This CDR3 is CSARAERGSNTGELFF. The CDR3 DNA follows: TGCAGTGCTAGAGCTGAGCGAGGCTCGAACACCGGGGAGCTGTTTTTT.

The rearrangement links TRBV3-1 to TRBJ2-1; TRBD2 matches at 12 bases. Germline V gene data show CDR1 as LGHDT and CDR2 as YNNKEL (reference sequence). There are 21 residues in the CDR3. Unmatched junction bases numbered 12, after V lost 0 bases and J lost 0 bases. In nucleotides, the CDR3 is TGTGCCAGCAGCCAAGAGGGACTAGCGGGCATAGTTCCGAGCTCCTACAATGAGCAGTTCTTC. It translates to CASSQEGLAGIVPSSYNEQFF.

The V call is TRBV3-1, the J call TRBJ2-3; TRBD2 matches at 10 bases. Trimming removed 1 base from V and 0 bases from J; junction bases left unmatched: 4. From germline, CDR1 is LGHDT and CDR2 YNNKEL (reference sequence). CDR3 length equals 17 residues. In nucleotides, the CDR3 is TGTGCCAGCAGCCAAGGGACTAGCGGCACTAGCACAGATACGCAGTATTTT. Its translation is CASSQGTSGTSTDTQYF.

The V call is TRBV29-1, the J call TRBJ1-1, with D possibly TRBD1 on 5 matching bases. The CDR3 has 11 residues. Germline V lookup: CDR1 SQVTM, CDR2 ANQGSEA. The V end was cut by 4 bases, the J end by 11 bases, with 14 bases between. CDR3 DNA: TGCAGCGTTGCGGCGGGGACTGCGGCTTTCTTT. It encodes CSVAAGTAAFF.

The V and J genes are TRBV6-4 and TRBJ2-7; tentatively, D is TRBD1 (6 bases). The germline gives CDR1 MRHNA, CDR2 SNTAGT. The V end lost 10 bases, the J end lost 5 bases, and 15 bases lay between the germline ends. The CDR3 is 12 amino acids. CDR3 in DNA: TGTGCCACCTTCCGCCCAGGGGACGAGCAGTACTTC. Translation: CATFRPGDEQYF.

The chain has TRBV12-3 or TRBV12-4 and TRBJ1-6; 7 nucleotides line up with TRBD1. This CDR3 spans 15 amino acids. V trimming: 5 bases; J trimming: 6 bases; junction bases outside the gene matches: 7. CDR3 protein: CASSPGGSSNSPLHF. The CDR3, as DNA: TGTGCCAGCAGTCCAGGGGGTAGTTCTAATTCACCCCTCCACTTT.

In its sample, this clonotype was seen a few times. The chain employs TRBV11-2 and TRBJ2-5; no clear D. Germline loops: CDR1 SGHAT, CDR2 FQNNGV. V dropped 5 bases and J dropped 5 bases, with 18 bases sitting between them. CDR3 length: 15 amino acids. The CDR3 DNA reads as TGTGCCAGCAGCCCCCGGCAAAGACTCCGGGAGACCCAGTACTTC. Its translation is CASSPRQRLRETQYF.

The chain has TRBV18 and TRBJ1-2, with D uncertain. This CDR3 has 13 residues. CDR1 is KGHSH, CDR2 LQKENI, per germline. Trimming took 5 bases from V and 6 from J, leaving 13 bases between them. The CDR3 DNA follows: TGTGCCAGCTCAACTAACGGCCTGGATGGCTACACCTTC. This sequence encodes CASSTNGLDGYTF.

Written as DNA, the CDR3 is TGTGCCAGCAGCTCAGAGGGACAGGGCGGCGAGACCCAGTACTTC. It encodes CASSSEGQGGETQYF. V and J are TRBV7-9 and TRBJ2-5, with 9 bases that match TRBD1. Per the germline V gene, CDR1 is SEHNR and CDR2 is FQNEAQ (reference sequence). The CDR3 is 15 residues long. The V segment lost 4 bases and the J segment 5 bases; nucleotides outside the gene matches: 8.

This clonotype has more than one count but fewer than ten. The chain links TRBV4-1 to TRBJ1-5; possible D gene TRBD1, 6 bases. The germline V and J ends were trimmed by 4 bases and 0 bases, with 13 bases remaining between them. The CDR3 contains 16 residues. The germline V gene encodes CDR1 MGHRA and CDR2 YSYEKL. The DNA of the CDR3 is TGCGCCAGCAGCCCTCGGACGGACAGTAGCAATCAGCCCCAGCATTTT. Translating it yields CASSPRTDSSNQPQHF.

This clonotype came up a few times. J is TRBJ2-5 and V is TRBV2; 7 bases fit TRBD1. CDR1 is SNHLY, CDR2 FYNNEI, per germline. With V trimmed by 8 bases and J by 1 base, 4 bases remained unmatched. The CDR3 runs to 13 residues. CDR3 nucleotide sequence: TGTGCCAGCCTAGGACAGGCCCAAGAGACCCAGTACTTC. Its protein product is CASLGQAQETQYF.

Here the CDR3 DNA reads TGTGCCAGCAGTGACAGCAACGATGAAAAACTGTTTTTT. It is translated as CASSDSNDEKLFF. This chain joins TRBV25-1 and TRBJ1-4; no definite D call. Germline-derived CDR1 and CDR2 are MGHDK and SYGVNS. Trimming took off 3 bases at V and 6 bases at J, with 8 bases between the two ends. This CDR3 is 13 amino acids long. The full variable domain, its missing parts supplied by reference TRBV25-1 and TRBJ1-4, is EADIYQTPRYLVIGTGKKITLECSQTMGHDKMYWYQQDPGMELHLIHYSYGVNSTEKGDLSSESTVSRIRTEHFPLTLESARPSHTSQYLCASSDSNDEKLFFGSGTQLSVL.

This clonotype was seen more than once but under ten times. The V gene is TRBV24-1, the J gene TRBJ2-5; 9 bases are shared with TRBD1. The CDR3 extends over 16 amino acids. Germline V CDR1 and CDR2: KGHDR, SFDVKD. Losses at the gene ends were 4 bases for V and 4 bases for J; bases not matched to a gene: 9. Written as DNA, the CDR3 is TGTGCCACCAGTGACGGGACAGGGTCACGGGCAGAGACCCAGTACTTC. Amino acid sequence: CATSDGTGSRAETQYF.